The 15 T cell receptor beta chains below all came from one sample that was sequenced in a study of blood T cell repertoires in COVID-19. Sequenced by immunoSEQ multiplex PCR; TCRdb stores in-frame clones only, minus some. The repertoire holds about 230,000 clones, approximately 87% seen once, with about 2.5% in the top ten. The sequenced sample consisted of peripheral blood. These receptor sequences come from a woman between 65 and 79 years old with active or convalescent COVID-19.

The chain couples TRBV10-1 to TRBJ2-2, with D possibly TRBD1 on 5 matching bases. CDR1 and CDR2 from the germline V gene are WNHNN and SYGVQD (reference sequence). Trimming stripped 2 bases from V and 1 base from J, with 5 bases between. The CDR3 is 14 amino acids. The CDR3 sequence: CASSEGQNTGELFF. CDR3 sequence (DNA): TGCGCCAGCAGTGAGGGACAGAACACCGGGGAGCTGTTTTTT.

The chain couples TRBV7-8 to TRBJ1-5; D unresolved. There are 13 residues in the CDR3. Between the trimmed V and J ends, which lost 1 base and 3 bases, there was a span of 4 bases. Germline values: CDR1 SGHVS, CDR2 FQNEAQ. The CDR3 protein is CASSLGVNQPQHF. CDR3 nucleotide sequence: TGTGCCAGCAGCTTAGGAGTCAATCAGCCCCAGCATTTT. Variable domain in full (rest from reference TRBV7-8 and TRBJ1-5): GAGVSQSPRYKVAKRGQDVALRCDPISGHVSLFWYQQALGQGPEFLTYFQNEAQLDKSGLPSDRFFAERPEGSVSTLKIQRTQQEDSAVYLCASSLGVNQPQHFGDGTRLSIL.

The sample holds a few counts of this clone. The chain joins TRBV27 to TRBJ1-2; no clear D. This CDR3 contains 13 residues. CDR1 is MNHEY, CDR2 SMNVEV, per germline (reference sequence). Trimming removed 0 bases from V and 7 bases from J, with 9 bases in between. The CDR3 reads CASSLSRSRGYTF. CDR3 nucleotides: TGTGCCAGCAGTTTATCCCGGTCACGTGGCTACACCTTC.

This clone was seen a single time. The J gene is TRBJ1-2, the V gene TRBV30; TRBD1 is a possible D gene (6 bases). V lost 3 bases to trimming and J lost 8 bases, with 25 bases between them. Looked up from germline, CDR1 is GTSNPN and CDR2 is SVGIG (reference sequence). This CDR3 comprises 16 residues. The CDR3: CAWSLTGFTGTGGYTF. In nucleotides, the CDR3 is TGTGCCTGGAGCCTGACGGGGTTCACAGGGACCGGCGGCTACACCTTC.

V is TRBV5-5 and J is TRBJ2-7; TRBD2 agrees at 10 bases. Trimming removed 2 bases from V and 6 bases from J; junction bases left unmatched: 8. This CDR3 spans 15 amino acids. CDR1 and CDR2 from the germline V gene are SGHKS and YYEKEE (reference sequence). The CDR3 nucleotides are TGTGCCAGCAGCTTAGGAGCGGGAGGGCCTAGCGAGCAGTACTTC. It translates to CASSLGAGGPSEQYF.

The table lists this clone with a few counts. The chain couples TRBV4-1 to TRBJ2-7, with unresolved D. CDR1 is MGHRA, CDR2 YSYEKL, per germline. The CDR3 is 14 amino acids. The germline V and J ends were trimmed by 1 base and 5 bases, with 12 bases remaining between them. In DNA, the CDR3 is TGCGCCAGCAGCCAAGGTTGGCGCGGAAACGAGCAGTACTTC. This codes for CASSQGWRGNEQYF.

This clone showed up just once. The chain is built from TRBV7-2 and TRBJ2-3; 9 bases agree with TRBD2. From germline, CDR1 is SGHTA and CDR2 FQGNSA. Unmatched junction bases numbered 8, after V lost 2 bases and J lost 2 bases. The CDR3 covers 17 residues. The CDR3 sequence is CASSLNAAGGNTDTQYF. The CDR3 DNA is TGTGCCAGCAGCTTAAATGCAGCGGGGGGAAACACAGATACGCAGTATTTT.

The rearrangement uses TRBV4-2 and TRBJ1-1; no clear D. The germline V and J ends were trimmed by 0 bases and 0 bases, with 8 bases remaining between them. CDR1 LGHNA and CDR2 YNFKEQ come from the germline V gene. This CDR3 is 15 amino acids long. The CDR3 DNA sequence: TGTGCCAGCAGCCAAGATCCGGGGATGAACACTGAAGCTTTCTTT. This gives the protein CASSQDPGMNTEAFF.

This chain joins TRBV19 and TRBJ2-5; 7 bases are a match to TRBD2. The CDR3 is made up of 11 amino acids. V lost 4 bases and J lost 8; bases outside the gene matches: 1. Germline V gene sequence: CDR1 LNHDA, CDR2 SQIVND (reference sequence). The CDR3 loop is CASSSGSTQYF. In DNA, the CDR3 is TGTGCCAGTAGTAGCGGGAGCACCCAGTACTTC.

The V call is TRBV5-1, the J call TRBJ2-1, with TRBD2 matching 12 bases. Losses at the gene ends were 4 bases for V and 12 bases for J; bases not matched to a gene: 11. The CDR3 length is 15 residues. CDR1 and CDR2 from the germline V gene are SGHRS and YFSETQ. The CDR3 coding sequence is TGCGCCAGCAGCCTGACTAGCGGGGGTTTTCACGGGCAGTTCTTC. Protein sequence: CASSLTSGGFHGQFF.

As DNA, the CDR3 is TGTGCCAGCAGTTTCGAGCACCCAGGGGGCGCAGATGAGCAGTTCTTC. It encodes CASSFEHPGGADEQFF. The chain has TRBV27 and TRBJ2-1; TRBD1 matches at 8 bases. Germline V gene data show CDR1 as MNHEY and CDR2 as SMNVEV (reference sequence). V trimming: 3 bases; J trimming: 8 bases; junction bases outside the gene matches: 12. The CDR3 extends over 16 amino acids.

J is TRBJ2-2 and V is TRBV12-3 or TRBV12-4; the D is unclear. V lost 5 bases to trimming and J lost 6 bases, with 10 bases between them. The CDR3 has 13 amino acids. CDR3 nucleotide sequence: TGTGCCAGCAGTGTTGACTCGGCCGGGGAGCTGTTTTTT. Translating it yields CASSVDSAGELFF.

This rearrangement joins TRBV4-2 to TRBJ2-3; 9 positions agree with TRBD2. The CDR3 spans 17 residues. The V gene end was trimmed by 3 bases and the J gene end by 1 base; junction bases not matched to a gene: 8. CDR1 is LGHNA, CDR2 YNFKEQ, per germline. CDR3 sequence (DNA): TGTGCCAGCAGCCAGTTAGGAGGCGGGGGGGGCACAGATACGCAGTATTTT. This encodes CASSQLGGGGGTDTQYF.

The chain has TRBV5-4 and TRBJ2-1, with 8 nucleotides matching TRBD2. V shed 2 bases, J shed 8 bases, and the junction held 6 bases outside the gene matches. This CDR3 contains 14 residues. The germline V gene has CDR1 SGHNT and CDR2 YYREEE (reference sequence). The CDR3, as DNA: TGTGCCAGCAGCTTACGGGGGGGCCGCCATGAGCAGTTCTTC. Its protein is CASSLRGGRHEQFF.

This clone was picked up a small number of times. This chain connects TRBV14 to TRBJ2-3; 9 bases align to TRBD2. The CDR3 runs 15 residues. CDR1 SGHDN and CDR2 FVKESK come from the germline V gene. Trimming at V came to 4 bases and at J to 4 bases, leaving 6 bases not matched to a gene. Here the CDR3 DNA reads TGTGCCAGCAGCCCTCTAGCGGGGACCCCAGATACGCAGTATTTT. Residues: CASSPLAGTPDTQYF.